These T cell receptor beta chains were read from a single sample in a study of shared clonotypes between healthy human individuals. TCRdb keeps only in-frame clones here, not all; method: immunoSEQ multiplex PCR. The repertoire holds over a million clones, with 96% as singletons. Sequencing used naive CD4+ T cells sorted from blood. These receptors originate from a man younger than 45 in good health. CDR3s include the opening cysteine and the closing phenylalanine or tryptophan.

TRBJ2-1 | TRBV9 | CASSVGQVGNEQFF
TRBJ2-1 | TRBV10-2 | CASRITGVSYNEQFF
TRBJ2-1 | TRBV7-6 | CASSPPRRAFHNEQFF
TRBJ2-3 | TRBV7-8 | CASSLAFGTGGRDTQYF
TRBJ2-2 | TRBV4-1 | CASSDGLAGSANTGELFF
TRBJ1-1 | TRBV10-3 | CAISASGMNTEAFF
TRBJ2-1 | TRBV7-9 | CASSFRPGGFF
TRBJ2-2 | TRBV10-3 | CAISERGSGGELFF
TRBJ2-1 | TRBV29-1 | CSVSRGNEQFF
TRBJ1-5 | TRBV2 | CASSSPNQPQHF
TRBJ2-7 | TRBV30 | CAWSSLTVGEQYF
TRBJ1-1 | TRBV28 | CASSLMNTEAFF
TRBJ2-7 | TRBV29-1 | CSVAGTGTTYEQYF
TRBJ2-7 | TRBV6-1 | CASSALSTSVLYEQYF
TRBJ2-3 | TRBV7-3 | CASSLTGTDTQYF
TRBJ2-7 | TRBV7-2 | CASSLERGLYEQYF
TRBJ2-7 | TRBV30 | CAWSTSGNYLSTYEQYF
TRBJ2-5 | TRBV7-6 | CASSSGQVTQETQYF
TRBJ2-1 | TRBV27 | CASSLNPGTSGRFYNEQFF
TRBJ1-2 | TRBV19 | CASSITGTYGYTF
TRBJ2-2 | TRBV27 | CASSSPPGELFF
TRBJ2-1 | TRBV20-1 | CSALRGEWQFF
TRBJ1-1 | TRBV11-2 | CASSLIGDTEAFF
TRBJ2-5 | TRBV7-2 | CASSPPGHQATQYF
TRBJ2-7 | TRBV6-1 | CASSGTPYEQYF